The rows below give T cell receptor beta chains drawn from one sample of a study of T cells in Graves' hyperthyroidism and ophthalmopathy. One entry per CDR3 protein, called by TCRdb with MiXCR from the multiplex PCR reads. The profile covers about half a million distinct CDR3 sequences, with about 16% appearing a single time and 29% taken by the ten largest. The sample taken for sequencing was blood. These receptors were taken from a woman in her 30s with Graves' ophthalmopathy. Each CDR3 is given with its conserved first and last residue. Fields, in order: CDR3 length, D gene, clone size, V gene, J gene, CDR3 protein, CDR3 DNA. A D gene is named only where the DNA matches it firmly. Rows give clone size only sometimes, using once, few, many, or a class for an expanded clone.

length: 16
D: TRBD2
size: few
V: TRBV6-4
J: TRBJ2-1
CDR3: CASSDSTSGSGNEQFF
DNA: TGTGCCAGCAGTGACTCGACTAGCGGGAGCGGCAATGAGCAGTTCTTC

length: 14
D: TRBD1
size: -
V: TRBV5-4
J: TRBJ2-5
CDR3: CASSFQGVGETQYF
DNA: TGTGCCAGCAGCTTTCAGGGGGTAGGGGAGACCCAGTACTTC

length: 15
D: -
size: -
V: TRBV2
J: TRBJ2-5
CDR3: CASSEPSGPQETQYF
DNA: TGTGCCAGCAGTGAACCGAGCGGTCCCCAAGAGACCCAGTACTTC

length: 12
D: -
size: many
V: TRBV11-2
J: TRBJ2-5
CDR3: CASSLEAETQYF
DNA: TGTGCCAGCAGCTTAGAGGCGGAGACCCAGTACTTC

length: 15
D: TRBD2
size: many
V: TRBV20-1
J: TRBJ2-7
CDR3: CSARDTSGASYEQYF
DNA: TGCAGTGCTAGAGACACTAGCGGTGCAAGCTACGAGCAGTACTTC

length: 13
D: TRBD1
size: -
V: TRBV29-1
J: TRBJ2-7
CDR3: CSVYRGADYEQYF
DNA: TGCAGCGTCTACAGGGGGGCGGACTACGAGCAGTACTTC

length: 14
D: TRBD1
size: many
V: TRBV24-1
J: TRBJ1-2
CDR3: CATSDGTANYGYTF
DNA: TGTGCCACCAGTGACGGGACAGCTAACTATGGCTACACCTTC

length: 15
D: TRBD2
size: -
V: TRBV7-6
J: TRBJ2-5
CDR3: CASSLGRRGGETQYF
DNA: TGTGCCAGCAGCTTGGGCCGTCGGGGGGGAGAGACCCAGTACTTC

length: 15
D: TRBD2
size: few
V: TRBV3-1
J: TRBJ2-7
CDR3: CASSQVQSGVYEQYF
DNA: TGTGCCAGCAGCCAAGTGCAAAGCGGGGTCTACGAGCAGTACTTC

length: 11
D: -
size: many
V: TRBV7-9
J: TRBJ2-7
CDR3: CASSQSGWQYF
DNA: TGTGCCAGCAGCCAATCCGGGTGGCAGTACTTC